A single sample is the source of the 4 T cell receptor beta chains below, sequenced in a study of neurological immune-mediated disorders. In TCRdb, the 5' RACE reads were re-called with MiXCR into one record per CDR3 protein. The table includes 15,000 to 20,000 distinct CDR3 sequences, about 10% detected once. Sequencing was carried out using CD8+ T cells from blood. The receptors come from a woman aged 45-60 years in good health.

This clonotype was detected many times. The gene calls are TRBV5-4 and TRBJ2-7; D remains unclear. Germline V gives CDR1 SGHNT, CDR2 YYREEE (reference sequence). The CDR3 sequence is 11 residues long. The V end lost 5 bases, the J end lost 6 bases, and 9 bases lay between the germline ends. The CDR3 DNA reads TGTGCCAGCAGTCAGAAGGGCGAGCAGTACTTC. Its protein product is CASSQKGEQYF.

Ten or more counts support this clonotype. The chain employs TRBV20-1 and TRBJ1-1; tentative D call: TRBD1 (5 bases). Trimming cost V 0 bases and J 6 bases, with 14 bases left between them. The germline V gene encodes CDR1 DFQATT and CDR2 SNEGSKA (reference sequence). The CDR3 runs to 14 residues. CDR3 DNA sequence: TGCAGTGCTAGAGATCCTGGGGGGGGGTCTGAAGCTTTCTTT. Its protein is CSARDPGGGSEAFF.

V usage is TRBV12-3 or TRBV12-4 and J usage is TRBJ2-1; TRBD2 matches 9 bases. The V and J ends lost 7 bases and 6 bases, in that order; junction bases with no gene match: 4. This CDR3 is built from 13 residues. CDR3 nucleotides: TGTGCCAGCATTAATAGCGGGGGCAATGAGCAGTTCTTC. Translating it yields CASINSGGNEQFF.

This clonotype was counted at least ten times. The J gene is TRBJ1-2, the V gene TRBV5-1; D call uncertain. This CDR3 is 14 amino acids long. Per germline, CDR1 SGHRS and CDR2 YFSETQ. V lost 0 bases to trimming and J lost 0 bases, with 6 bases between them. The CDR3 nucleotides are TGCGCCAGCAGCTTGGACAGTTCTAACTATGGCTACACCTTC. Protein: CASSLDSSNYGYTF. The entire variable domain, with the rest obtained from reference TRBV5-1 and TRBJ1-2, is as follows: KAGVTQTPRYLIKTRGQQVTLSCSPISGHRSVSWYQQTPGQGLQFLFEYFSETQRNKGNFPGRFSGRQFSNSRSEMNVSTLELGDSALYLCASSLDSSNYGYTFGSGTRLTVV.